This T cell receptor beta chain was profiled in a study of blood T cell repertoires in COVID-19 (dated by TCRdb to the early 2020s). For the study in its entirety: Samples from collaborators originated in the United States, Italy and Spain and spanned both the acute and convalescent phases of COVID-19. The material from the prospective study consisted of cDNA or gDNA derived from T cells, B-cell-depleted T cells, or PBMCs. The dataset comprised deeply sampled blood TCRbeta repertoires from subjects exposed to, actively infected with, or recovered from COVID-19. The repertoires were made available in a free public database intended to serve as a resource for research on the immune response to SARS-CoV-2. The samples were drawn from the first 160 participants of the ongoing ImmuneRACE study and from 1,254 subjects provided by 6 global collaborators. Nearly every sample came with metadata listing a de-identified subject ID, COVID-19 status, age in years and sex. Where available, HLA class I and class II types were obtained from metadata supplied by the sample provider rather than from assay-based typing.

A remark on this clone: Its antigen is currently not known. No quality values exist for individual bases; no much larger clone is one base distant.

There are 11 amino acids in the CDR3, from cysteine to phenylalanine inclusive. The entry retains the CDR3 DNA only, 33 bases that are in frame from base 1. Based on the germline V gene, the CDR1 and CDR2 sequences are SGHDT and YYEEEE. Trimming removed 4 bases from V and 7 bases from J, leaving 7 bases between the germline ends. Beyond this particular receptor, the publication reports: The quantity of clinical and demographic metadata differed by source and by participant and was supplied without curation.

In the prospective study, participants were 18 to 89 years old, resided in about two dozen geographic areas of the United States, and were enrolled through a virtual design. In the prospective study, participants were assigned to cohorts based on the clinical history participants reported in a screening survey and a study questionnaire. Exposed participants were defined as having been in contact with someone with a PCR-confirmed or clinician-diagnosed COVID-19 case within 2 weeks of study entry. Mobile phlebotomists in the prospective study collected whole blood, serum and a nasopharyngeal or oropharyngeal swab from every participant. Over a roughly 2-month period, participants in the prospective study had the option of providing additional blood draws and questionnaires. Before DNA extraction, prospective study blood samples were shipped either frozen or at room temperature. TCRbeta CDR3 regions were amplified from genomic DNA by means of the immunoSEQ Assay, a bias-controlled multiplex PCR. For the original study's pipeline: The number of nucleated cells in each sample was estimated from the amplification of reference gene primers within the assay. To quantify the absolute abundance of each unique TCRbeta CDR3 rearrangement, sequence reads were collapsed and filtered. Productive Simpson clonality was computed per sample as the square root of Simpson's diversity index over productive rearrangements. TCRdb's version of the immuneACCESS table is confined to in-frame rearrangements and falls short of the full clone set. An unresolved V gene accounts for under half of the shortfall where checked; the remainder is of unknown origin. V and J calls and clone size are copied from that table; D and trimming were computed from the DNA. For this sample the table gives fewer than 250,000 clones, of which about 80% were detected only once. 3.6% of the sample comes from the top ten.

This clonotype was obtained from a woman in her thirties or forties who had been exposed to COVID-19. The rearranged chain carries TRBV5-6 and TRBJ2-3; a confident D gene designation cannot be given. Sequenced: PBMCs or T cells enriched from blood (not recorded which). The sequenced DNA is TGTGCCAGCAGCCTGGCCAATACGCAGTATTTT. This codes for CASSLANTQYF.